Listed here is a single TCR beta chain. CDR3 length: 18 residues. Germline V gene lookup returns CDR1 SNHLY and CDR2 FYNNEI. Trimming at V came to 4 bases and at J to 2 bases, leaving 9 bases not matched to a gene. The TCRbeta library was prepared with unique molecular identifiers. One entry per CDR3 protein results from TCRdb running MiXCR on the PCR reads. The data hold about 1,000,000 distinct CDR3 sequences, with about 30% observed a single time. These data are taken from a study of T-cell reconstitution after alpha-beta-depleted transplantation in children. Sequencing was performed on PBMCs, mostly from graft donor cells, taken 360 days after TCRalphabeta/CD19-depleted stem cell transplant. The source of this sequence is a boy in the first two years of life who had a stem cell transplant for SCID, so the T cells may come from the graft donor. The chain links TRBV2 to TRBJ2-5; 14 bases are shared with TRBD2. As DNA, the CDR3 is TGTGCCAGCAGTGTGACTAGCGGGGGGGCCGGTCGTCAAGAGACCCAGTACTTC. It codes for CASSVTSGGAGRQETQYF.